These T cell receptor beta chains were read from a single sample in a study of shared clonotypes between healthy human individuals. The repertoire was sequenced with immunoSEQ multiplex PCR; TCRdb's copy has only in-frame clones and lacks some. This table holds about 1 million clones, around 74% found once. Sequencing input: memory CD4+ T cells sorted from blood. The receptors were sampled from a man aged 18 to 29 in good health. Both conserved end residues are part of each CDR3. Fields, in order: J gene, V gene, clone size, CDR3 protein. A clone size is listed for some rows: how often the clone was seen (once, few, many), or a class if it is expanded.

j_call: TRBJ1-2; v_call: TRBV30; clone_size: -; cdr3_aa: CAWRDRARANGYTF
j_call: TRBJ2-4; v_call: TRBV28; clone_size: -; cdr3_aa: CASIRGGTGDIQYF
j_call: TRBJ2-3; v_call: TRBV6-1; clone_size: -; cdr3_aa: CASSEARTDTQYF
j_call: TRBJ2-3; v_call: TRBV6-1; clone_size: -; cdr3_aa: CASSVVGDTQYF
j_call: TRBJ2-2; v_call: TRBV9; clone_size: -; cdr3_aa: CASSPRAVAGTGELFF
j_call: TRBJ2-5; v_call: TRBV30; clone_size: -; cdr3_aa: CAYGQGPQETQYF
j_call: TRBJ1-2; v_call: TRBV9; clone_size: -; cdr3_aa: CASNSQGDYGYTF
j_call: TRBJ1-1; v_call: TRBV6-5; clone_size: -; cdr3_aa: CASSSRTHTEAFF
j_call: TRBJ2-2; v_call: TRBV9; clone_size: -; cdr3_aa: CASSGGLAEFTGELFF
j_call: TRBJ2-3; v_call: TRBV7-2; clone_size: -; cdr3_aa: CASSAGGWADTQYF
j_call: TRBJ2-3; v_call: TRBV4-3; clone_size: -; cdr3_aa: CASSPRGLDTDTQYF
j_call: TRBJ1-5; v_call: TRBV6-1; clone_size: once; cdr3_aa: CASSELGNQPQHF
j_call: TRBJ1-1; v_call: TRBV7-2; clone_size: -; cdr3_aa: CASSPTEKNTEAFF
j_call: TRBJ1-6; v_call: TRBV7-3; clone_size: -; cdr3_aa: CASRGPTSSYNSPLHF
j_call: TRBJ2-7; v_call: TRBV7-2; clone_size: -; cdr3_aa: CASSLAKAPEGYEQYF